This TCR beta chain derives from a study of shared clonotypes between healthy human individuals. Germline assignment: CDR1 SGHAT and CDR2 FQNNGV. Trimming pared 5 bases from V and 3 bases from J, leaving 7 bases between. The CDR3 consists of 13 residues. Sequencing used immunoSEQ multiplex PCR; TCRdb keeps in-frame clones, though not all of them. The sample has around 1 million clones, roughly 72% seen once. The TCR sequence derives from a young man in good health. The sample taken for sequencing was memory CD4+ T cells sorted from blood. Subset described: CD45RA-negative fraction. V gene TRBV11-2 combines with J gene TRBJ1-4; D remains ambiguous. The CDR3 DNA reads as TGTGCCAGCAGCCCGGACCCTAATGAAAAACTGTTTTTT. Protein: CASSPDPNEKLFF.